Sequencing of this T cell receptor (beta chain) was carried out in a study of shared clonotypes between healthy human individuals. Regarding the study as a whole: Naive subsets usually exceeded memory subsets in estimated richness. Generation probabilities of non-shared clonotypes were lower (relative to those shared by all four donors).

As for this clone: The antigen is undetermined.

Execution of the assay was at deep level. Profiled with immunoSEQ multiplex PCR; TCRdb holds only in-frame clones, not every one. The sample has about 2.4 million clones, roughly 93% seen once. Adults of Caucasian background living in Nashville, Tennessee made up all donors. Source material: naive CD4+ T cells from PBMCs. Subset meaning: CD45RA+ positively selected. This clonotype was sampled from a man younger than 35 in good health. Some clones in this sample may be carry-over from other donors' samples.

CDR3 loop: CASSYSGISTDTQYF. In nucleotides, the CDR3 is TGCGCCAGCAGCTATAGCGGGATTAGCACAGATACGCAGTATTTT. The V call is TRBV5-1, the J call TRBJ2-3; the match to TRBD2 covers 8 bases. Per the germline V gene, CDR1 is SGHRS and CDR2 is YFSETQ. V shed 3 bases, J shed 0 bases, and the junction held 3 bases outside the gene matches. The CDR3 sequence is 15 residues long.